One sample yielded the 31 T cell receptor beta chains listed below, sequenced in a study of blood T cell repertoires in COVID-19. Produced via immunoSEQ multiplex PCR; TCRdb's table is partial and in-frame only. The sample includes approximately 180,000 clones, 70% to 90% of them seen just once. Sequenced material: peripheral blood. The receptors here all came from a woman at least 80 years old with acute or convalescent COVID-19.

The chain combines TRBV7-3 with TRBJ2-1, with 9 bases lining up with TRBD2. The length of the CDR3 is 15 residues. In germline, CDR1 is SGHTA, CDR2 FQGTGA. V lost 2 bases and J lost 7; bases outside the gene matches: 6. CDR3: CASSLGLAGSNEQFF. CDR3 DNA: TGTGCCAGCAGCTTAGGGCTAGCGGGATCTAATGAGCAGTTCTTC.

The genes are TRBV7-2 and TRBJ2-7; 10 positions agree with TRBD1. The V gene's germline CDR1 is SGHTA and CDR2 FQGNSA. Losses at the gene ends were 5 bases for V and 4 bases for J; bases not matched to a gene: 14. The CDR3 consists of 17 residues. CDR3 sequence (DNA): TGTGCCAGCAGCCATAGGGTAGGGGACAGGGGATTGTACGAGCAGTACTTC. Residues: CASSHRVGDRGLYEQYF. The full variable domain, with the rest looked up from reference TRBV7-2 and TRBJ2-7, is GAGVSQSPSNKVTEKGKDVELRCDPISGHTALYWYRQSLGQGLEFLIYFQGNSAPDKSGLPSDRFSAERTGGSVSTLTIQRTQQEDSAVYLCASSHRVGDRGLYEQYFGPGTRLTVT.

The chain's CDR3 is CASSPDPPGQGARTEAFF. The CDR3 DNA sequence: TGTGCCAGCTCACCAGACCCCCCGGGACAGGGGGCACGCACTGAAGCTTTCTTT. The rearrangement joins TRBV18 to TRBJ1-1, with 12 bases aligning to TRBD1. V lost 2 bases, J lost 4 bases, and 11 bases stayed unmatched. This CDR3 is 18 amino acids long. CDR1 is KGHSH and CDR2 is LQKENI in the germline V gene. Using reference TRBV18 and TRBJ1-1 for the parts outside the CDR3, the full variable domain is NAGVMQNPRHLVRRRGQEARLRCSPMKGHSHVYWYRQLPEEGLKFMVYLQKENIIDESGMPKERFSAEFPKEGPSILRIQQVVRGDSAAYFCASSPDPPGQGARTEAFFGQGTRLTVV.

V and J are TRBV9 and TRBJ2-5; D perhaps matches TRBD2 (5 bases). The CDR3 has 15 amino acids. CDR1 and CDR2 from the germline V gene are SGDLS and YYNGEE. Trimming removed 3 bases at V and 4 bases at J, with 16 bases between. CDR3 nucleotide sequence: TGTGCCAGCAGCGGGCTCCGGGGATCGGGAGAGACCCAGTACTTC. Residues: CASSGLRGSGETQYF.

The chain joins TRBV5-4 to TRBJ2-5, with 12 bases lining up with TRBD1. Per the germline V gene, CDR1 is SGHNT and CDR2 is YYREEE (reference sequence). Germline trimming cut 3 bases from V and 8 bases from J; bases unmatched to any gene: 8. The CDR3 consists of 15 residues. The CDR3 bases are TGTGCCAGCAGCTCCGGGACAGGGGGCCGGGTCACCCAGTACTTC. Translation gives CASSSGTGGRVTQYF.

V usage is TRBV5-4 and J usage is TRBJ2-2, with 13 bases identical to TRBD2. J lost 2 bases, V lost 4 bases, and 8 bases had no gene match. CDR1 is SGHNT and CDR2 is YYREEE in the germline V gene (reference sequence). This CDR3 is 18 amino acids long. This CDR3 is CASSPRTSGRRNTGELFF. The CDR3 DNA reads as TGTGCCAGCAGCCCACGGACTAGCGGGAGACGTAACACCGGGGAGCTGTTTTTT.

The genes are TRBV7-9 and TRBJ1-6; D is ambiguous. The germline V and J ends were trimmed by 3 bases and 11 bases, with 11 bases remaining between them. Germline V gene data show CDR1 as SEHNR and CDR2 as FQNEAQ (reference sequence). The length of the CDR3 is 13 residues. CDR3 bases: TGTGCCAGCAGCTTCCAGACATCAGCACCCCTCCACTTT. Its protein product is CASSFQTSAPLHF.

The chain employs TRBV2 and TRBJ2-3, with D perhaps TRBD2 (5 bases). The CDR3 is 14 amino acids. The germline CDR1 and CDR2 sequences are SNHLY and FYNNEI. Between the trimmed V and J ends, which lost 6 bases and 3 bases, there was a span of 13 bases. Here the CDR3 DNA reads TGTGCCAGCAGCCCAATATCGGGGACAGATACGCAGTATTTT. This sequence encodes CASSPISGTDTQYF.

CDR3 sequence: CASSLSTGSRGHEQYF. The CDR3 bases are TGTGCCAGCAGTTTATCGACGGGTAGCAGGGGCCACGAGCAGTACTTC. The chain uses TRBV27 and TRBJ2-7, with a tentative D call TRBD1 (6 bases). The CDR3 covers 16 residues. Germline V CDR1 and CDR2: MNHEY, SMNVEV (reference sequence). Trimming took off 0 bases at V and 5 bases at J, with 17 bases between the two ends.

This clone has a single count. V usage is TRBV7-2 and J usage is TRBJ1-3; possibly TRBD1 for D (5 bases). Looked up from germline, CDR1 is SGHTA and CDR2 is FQGNSA. The germline V and J ends were trimmed by 1 base and 0 bases, with 13 bases remaining between them. This CDR3 is built from 17 residues. The CDR3 sequence: CASSLESGPFSGNTIYF. CDR3 sequence (DNA): TGTGCCAGCAGCTTAGAGTCAGGGCCCTTCTCTGGAAACACCATATATTTT.

On this clone itself: A read error may produce the germline difference seen at one junction end. The chain uses TRBV2 and TRBJ1-1; D call uncertain. The CDR3 covers 13 residues. Germline V gene lookup returns CDR1 SNHLY and CDR2 FYNNEI. The CDR3 sequence: CASNEIQNTEAFF. The CDR3 bases are TGTGCCAGCAATGAAATCCAGAACACTGAAGCTTTCTTT.

The chain joins TRBV29-1 to TRBJ2-7; maybe TRBD1 (6 bases). Germline CDR1 reads SQVTM; CDR2 reads ANQGSEA. This CDR3 is 14 amino acids long. Deletions cut 3 bases from V and 2 bases from J, with 14 bases between. The CDR3 nucleotides read TGCAGCGTTGAGGTCGCCAGGGGCCCCTACGAGCAGTACTTC. Its protein product is CSVEVARGPYEQYF.

J is TRBJ1-5 and V is TRBV14; no reliable D call. Trimming took 2 bases from V and 2 from J, leaving 4 bases between them. The CDR3 contains 13 residues. CDR1 and CDR2 (germline): SGHDN, FVKESK. CDR3 bases: TGTGCCAGCAGCCAACGGGGCAATCAGCCCCAGCATTTT. This sequence encodes CASSQRGNQPQHF.

The V gene is TRBV4-3, the J gene TRBJ2-1, with 11 bases matching TRBD1. This CDR3 comprises 17 residues. The germline V gene has CDR1 LGHNA and CDR2 YSLEER. Germline trimming cut 5 bases from V and 5 bases from J; bases unmatched to any gene: 11. The CDR3 bases are TGCGCCAGCAGCGACGCCCCCGGGACAGGGGGACACAATGAGCAGTTCTTC. This codes for CASSDAPGTGGHNEQFF.

This clone has more than one count but fewer than ten. The rearrangement links TRBV6-2 or TRBV6-3 to TRBJ2-7; TRBD1 agrees at 12 bases. Trimming removed 5 bases from V and 4 bases from J; junction bases left unmatched: 6. This CDR3 is built from 15 residues. Germline lookup yields CDR1 MNHEY and CDR2 SVGEGT. This chain's CDR3 is CASSRGQGALYEQYF. The CDR3 DNA sequence: TGTGCCAGCAGTCGGGGACAGGGGGCTTTGTACGAGCAGTACTTC.

This clone was counted only a few times. This chain joins TRBV10-3 and TRBJ2-7; the D gene is possibly TRBD1 (6 bases). This CDR3 is built from 13 residues. Per the germline V gene, CDR1 is ENHRY and CDR2 is SYGVKD. V was shortened by 4 bases and J by 3 bases, with 10 bases between the two germline ends. CDR3: CAISVGQFYEQYF. CDR3 DNA: TGTGCCATCAGTGTCGGACAGTTCTACGAGCAGTACTTC.

The chain is built from TRBV9 and TRBJ1-1, with 8 bases that match TRBD1. Germline CDR1 reads SGDLS; CDR2 reads YYNGEE. The CDR3 has 14 amino acids. The V segment lost 2 bases and the J segment 4 bases; nucleotides outside the gene matches: 4. The CDR3 DNA reads TGTGCCAGCAGCGTGACAGGGGCAGGCACTGAAGCTTTCTTT. This encodes CASSVTGAGTEAFF.

The V call is TRBV7-2, the J call TRBJ1-5; no firm D call. This CDR3 comprises 15 residues. Trimming removed 5 bases at V and 0 bases at J, with 11 bases between. CDR1 is SGHTA and CDR2 is FQGNSA in the germline V gene. The CDR3: CASSVELYSNQPQHF. CDR3 DNA sequence: TGTGCCAGCAGCGTTGAGTTGTATAGCAATCAGCCCCAGCATTTT.

The chain recombines TRBV18 with TRBJ2-5, with 8 bases aligning to TRBD1. J was trimmed by 2 bases and V by 2 bases; bases with no gene match: 7. The CDR3 consists of 16 residues. From germline, CDR1 is KGHSH and CDR2 LQKENI. The CDR3 is CASSPGRTGTQETQYF. CDR3 sequence (DNA): TGTGCCAGCTCACCAGGACGGACAGGGACTCAAGAGACCCAGTACTTC.

The chain has TRBV6-5 and TRBJ1-2; D is ambiguous. Trimming shortened V by 6 bases and J by 4 bases, and 18 bases separated the two germline ends. The CDR3 length is 15 residues. Germline V gives CDR1 MNHEY, CDR2 SVGAGI. CDR3 region: CASSPARGNGYGYTF. For the CDR3, the DNA is TGTGCCAGCAGCCCGGCGAGAGGGAACGGCTATGGCTACACCTTC.

This sequence joins TRBV7-2 and TRBJ1-5; 9 bases align to TRBD1. CDR1 is SGHTA and CDR2 is FQGNSA in the germline V gene. This CDR3 spans 16 amino acids. After removal of 3 bases from V and 2 bases from J, the junction contained 5 bases not matched to a gene. The CDR3 nucleotides read TGTGCCAGCAGCTTGGACAGGGGAAATGGCAATCAGCCCCAGCATTTT. Its protein is CASSLDRGNGNQPQHF.

The V call is TRBV2, the J call TRBJ2-1, with 9 nucleotides matching TRBD2. The germline gives CDR1 SNHLY, CDR2 FYNNEI. This CDR3 contains 17 residues. V was pared by 6 bases and J by 3 bases, with 12 bases of the junction left unmatched. The CDR3 loop is CASRGLGGGAYYNEQFF. CDR3 sequence (DNA): TGTGCCAGCAGGGGTCTTGGCGGGGGGGCTTACTACAATGAGCAGTTCTTC.

This clone was seen a single time. The chain recombines TRBV9 with TRBJ2-7; no reliable D call. The CDR3 consists of 15 residues. Trimming pared 0 bases from V and 0 bases from J, leaving 10 bases between. Germline V gene lookup returns CDR1 SGDLS and CDR2 YYNGEE. The CDR3 loop reads CASSVAGAVSYEQYF. DNA of the CDR3: TGTGCCAGCAGCGTAGCAGGCGCCGTCTCCTACGAGCAGTACTTC.

CDR3 DNA sequence: TGTGCCAGCAGCCCGGGGGGGGACCGTGGAAACACCATATATTTT. Residues: CASSPGGDRGNTIYF. The V and J genes are TRBV6-6 and TRBJ1-3, with a tentative D call TRBD1 (5 bases). This CDR3 spans 15 amino acids. CDR1 and CDR2 (germline): MNHNY, SVGAGI (reference sequence). V lost 6 bases and J 3 bases, leaving 15 bases between the germline ends.

The V call is TRBV19, the J call TRBJ2-2; possibly TRBD2 for D (6 bases). CDR3 length: 17 amino acids. Germline V CDR1 and CDR2: LNHDA, SQIVND (reference sequence). V lost 7 bases and J 1 base, leaving 19 bases between the germline ends. The CDR3 coding sequence is TGTGCCAGTAATATCCCCGGACGGGGGTTGAACACCGGGGAGCTGTTTTTT. It specifies CASNIPGRGLNTGELFF.

The rearrangement links TRBV3-1 (or the pseudogene TRBV3-2) to TRBJ2-5, with 8 positions matching TRBD1. The CDR3 is made up of 14 amino acids. Germline values: CDR1 LGHDT, CDR2 YNNKEL (reference sequence). Unmatched junction bases numbered 4, after V lost 4 bases and J lost 3 bases. CDR3 coding DNA: TGTGCCAGCAGCCGCAGGGGGCTAGAAGAGACCCAGTACTTC. Encoded protein: CASSRRGLEETQYF.

The chain links TRBV10-3 to TRBJ2-7, with 12 bases matching TRBD2. The germline gives CDR1 ENHRY, CDR2 SYGVKD. The J segment lost 7 bases and the V segment lost 2 bases, leaving 6 bases of the junction unmatched. The CDR3 runs to 15 residues. CDR3 sequence: CAISEGTSGPREQYF. CDR3 nucleotide sequence: TGTGCCATCAGTGAGGGGACTAGCGGGCCCCGGGAGCAGTACTTC.

This clone was seen once. The chain recombines TRBV5-1 with TRBJ2-5, with 8 nucleotides matching TRBD2. CDR3 size: 16 residues. J was trimmed by 5 bases and V by 4 bases; bases with no gene match: 13. CDR1 SGHRS and CDR2 YFSETQ come from the germline V gene. CDR3 sequence: CASSLGGSGTPETQYF. CDR3 bases: TGCGCCAGCAGCCTCGGGGGTAGCGGGACTCCTGAGACCCAGTACTTC.

The chain joins TRBV30 to TRBJ2-7; 14 positions match TRBD2. V was clipped by 2 bases and J by 6 bases; unmatched bases: 9. This CDR3 contains 16 residues. Per germline, CDR1 GTSNPN and CDR2 SVGIG (reference sequence). The CDR3, as DNA: TGTGCCTGGAGTACTGGGACTAGCGGGAGTCAAAGCGAGCAGTACTTC. Its translation: CAWSTGTSGSQSEQYF.

The genes are TRBV5-1 and TRBJ2-7; 7 bases are a match to TRBD1. Germline loops: CDR1 SGHRS, CDR2 YFSETQ. CDR3 length: 14 residues. V lost 8 bases to trimming and J lost 6 bases; unmatched junction nucleotides: 14. In DNA form, the CDR3 reads TGCGCCAGGAGCCGGGACAGCCATCCTGGCGAGCAGTACTTC. Translated: CARSRDSHPGEQYF.

The genes are TRBV18 and TRBJ2-3; TRBD1 is a possible D gene (6 bases). This CDR3 contains 16 residues. The germline V gene has CDR1 KGHSH and CDR2 LQKENI. The V and J ends lost 3 bases and 0 bases respectively, with 13 bases between them. The CDR3 here is CASSPKQGISTDTQYF. CDR3 nucleotides: TGTGCCAGCTCACCGAAACAGGGAATTAGCACAGATACGCAGTATTTT.